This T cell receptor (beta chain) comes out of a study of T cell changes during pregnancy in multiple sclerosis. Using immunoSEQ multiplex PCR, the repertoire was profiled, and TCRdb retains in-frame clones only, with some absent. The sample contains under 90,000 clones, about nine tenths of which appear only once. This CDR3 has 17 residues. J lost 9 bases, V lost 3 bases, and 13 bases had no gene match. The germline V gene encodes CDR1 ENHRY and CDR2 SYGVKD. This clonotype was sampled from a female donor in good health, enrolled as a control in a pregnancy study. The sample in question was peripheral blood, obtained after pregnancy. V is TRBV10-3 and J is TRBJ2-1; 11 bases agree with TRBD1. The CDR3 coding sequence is TGTGCCATCAGTGACCCTAGAGGGGACAGGGGGGTCGGTGAGCAGTTCTTC. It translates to CAISDPRGDRGVGEQFF.